This T cell receptor (beta chain) was sequenced during a study of control samples from healthy donors and cancer patients (TCRdb year 2020). Of note for this clone: Its antigen is still unknown. Base qualities are missing; no much larger clone stands one base away.

Library construction relied on the immunoSEQ multiplex PCR assay. TCRdb limited this immuneACCESS table to in-frame rearrangements with V and J called. A share of clones is missing; checked studies link under half to unresolved V genes, and the rest is unexplained. A total of tens of thousands of clones appear in this sample, 70% to 90% of them only once. The leading ten clones occupy 1.9% of the sample. The germline ends are 15 bases apart after V is trimmed by 4 bases and J by 5 bases. Including the terminal cysteine and phenylalanine, the CDR3 comprises 15 residues. Only the CDR3 portion is preserved as DNA: 45 bases, with reading frame beginning at the first base. Per the germline V gene (reference sequence), SGHNT is the CDR1 and YYREEE is the CDR2.

The V and J segments used are TRBV5-4 and TRBJ2-2; a tentative D match to TRBD2 spans 6 bases. This TCR was sampled from a woman aged 55-69 years with head and neck cancer. Sequencing was carried out using PBMCs. The DNA sequence reads TGTGCCAGCAGCCTCGGGGGAGTTGCTACCGGGGAGCTGTTTTTT. This sequence encodes CASSLGGVATGELFF. The CDR3, completed at both ends by the reference TRBV5-4 and TRBJ2-2 genes, gives the full variable domain ETGVTQSPTHLIKTRGQQVTLRCSSQSGHNTVSWYQQALGQGPQFIFQYYREEENGRGNFPPRFSGLQFPNYSSELNVNALELDDSALYLCASSLGGVATGELFFGEGSRLTVL.